One T cell receptor (beta chain) is described in this entry. What it binds is not known. With cryopreserved PBMCs as the source, around 1.9 micrograms of genomic DNA went to TCR beta libraries. Libraries were prepared by immunoSEQ multiplex PCR; TCRdb keeps only in-frame clonotypes and omits some of them. The repertoire holds hundreds of thousands of clones, with roughly 77% as singletons. The sample comes from a study of cytotoxic CD8 clonotypes in ibrutinib-treated CLL. Study outcomes and limitations: Circulating CD8+ T-cell counts were tracked by baseline clonality, which exceeded that of age-matched healthy donors. Sustained-remission and progressing patients had unequal sampling times.

Looked up from germline, CDR1 is GTSNPN and CDR2 is SVGIG (reference sequence). The V end was cut by 0 bases, the J end by 0 bases, with 15 bases between. The length of the CDR3 is 17 residues. The V and J genes are TRBV30 and TRBJ1-5; D is possibly TRBD1 (6 bases). This sequence originates from a human donor with chronic lymphocytic leukemia. Sequences were derived from PBMCs, sampled after 12 months of ibrutinib treatment. CDR3 loop: CAWSVGAGEISNQPQHF. The CDR3 nucleotides read TGTGCCTGGAGTGTGGGGGCAGGGGAAATTAGCAATCAGCCCCAGCATTTT.